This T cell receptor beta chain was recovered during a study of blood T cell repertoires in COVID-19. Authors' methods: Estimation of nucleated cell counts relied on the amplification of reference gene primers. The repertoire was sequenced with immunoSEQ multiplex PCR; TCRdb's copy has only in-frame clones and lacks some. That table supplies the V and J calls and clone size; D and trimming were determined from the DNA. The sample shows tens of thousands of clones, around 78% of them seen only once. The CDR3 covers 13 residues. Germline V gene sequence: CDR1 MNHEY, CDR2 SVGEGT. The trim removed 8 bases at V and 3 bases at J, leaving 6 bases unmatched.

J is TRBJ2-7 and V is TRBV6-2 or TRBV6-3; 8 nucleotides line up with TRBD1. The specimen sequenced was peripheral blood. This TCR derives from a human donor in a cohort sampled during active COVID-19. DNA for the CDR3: TGTGCCAGCGGCCGGGGACAGGTCTACGAGCAGTACTTC. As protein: CASGRGQVYEQYF.